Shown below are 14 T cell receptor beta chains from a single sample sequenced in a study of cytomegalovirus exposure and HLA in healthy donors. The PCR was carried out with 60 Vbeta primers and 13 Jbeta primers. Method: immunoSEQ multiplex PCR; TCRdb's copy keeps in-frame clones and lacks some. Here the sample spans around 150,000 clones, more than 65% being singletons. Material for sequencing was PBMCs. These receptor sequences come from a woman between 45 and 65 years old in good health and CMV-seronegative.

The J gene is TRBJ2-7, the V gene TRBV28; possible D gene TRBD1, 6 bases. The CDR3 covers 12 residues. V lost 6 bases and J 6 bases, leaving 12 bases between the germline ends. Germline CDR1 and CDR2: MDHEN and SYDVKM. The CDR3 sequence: CASRYRDAEQYF. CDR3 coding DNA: TGTGCCAGCAGATACAGGGACGCCGAGCAGTACTTC. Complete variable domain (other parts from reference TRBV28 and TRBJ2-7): DVKVTQSSRYLVKRTGEKVFLECVQDMDHENMFWYRQDPGLGLRLIYFSYDVKMKEKGDIPEGYSVSREKKERFSLILESASTNQTSMYLCASRYRDAEQYFGPGTRLTVT.

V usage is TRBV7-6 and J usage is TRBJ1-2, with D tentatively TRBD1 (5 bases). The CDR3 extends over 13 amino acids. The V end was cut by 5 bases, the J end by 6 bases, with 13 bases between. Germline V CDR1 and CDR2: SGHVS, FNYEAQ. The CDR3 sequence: CASSPNPGDGYTF. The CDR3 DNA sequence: TGTGCCAGCAGCCCTAACCCGGGGGATGGCTACACCTTC.

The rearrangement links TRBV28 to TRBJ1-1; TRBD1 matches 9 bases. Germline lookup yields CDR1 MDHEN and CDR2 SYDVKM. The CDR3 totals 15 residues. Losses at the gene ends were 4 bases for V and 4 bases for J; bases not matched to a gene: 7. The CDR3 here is CASSSTGGLFTEAFF. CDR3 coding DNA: TGTGCCAGCAGTTCGACAGGGGGTTTGTTCACTGAAGCTTTCTTT. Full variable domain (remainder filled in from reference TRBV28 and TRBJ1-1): DVKVTQSSRYLVKRTGEKVFLECVQDMDHENMFWYRQDPGLGLRLIYFSYDVKMKEKGDIPEGYSVSREKKERFSLILESASTNQTSMYLCASSSTGGLFTEAFFGQGTRLTVV.

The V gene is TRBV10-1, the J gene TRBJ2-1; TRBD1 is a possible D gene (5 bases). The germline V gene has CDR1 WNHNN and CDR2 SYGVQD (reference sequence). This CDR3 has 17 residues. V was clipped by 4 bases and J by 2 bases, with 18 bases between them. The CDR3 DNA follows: TGCGCCAGCAGTGGGGCTAGTTCAGGGTATCCCTACAATGAGCAGTTCTTC. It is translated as CASSGASSGYPYNEQFF.

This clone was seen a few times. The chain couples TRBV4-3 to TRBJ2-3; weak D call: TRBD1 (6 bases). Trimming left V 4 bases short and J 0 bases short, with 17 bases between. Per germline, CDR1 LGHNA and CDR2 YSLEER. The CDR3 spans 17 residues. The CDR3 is CASSRGPVGGSTDTQYF. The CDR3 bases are TGCGCCAGCAGCCGTGGACCCGTAGGGGGTAGCACAGATACGCAGTATTTT.

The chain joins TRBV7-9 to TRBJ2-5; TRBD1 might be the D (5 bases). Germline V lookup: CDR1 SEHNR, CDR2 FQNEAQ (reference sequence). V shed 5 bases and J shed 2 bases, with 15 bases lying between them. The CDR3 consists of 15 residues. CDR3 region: CASSHRRQGQETQYF. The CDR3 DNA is TGTGCCAGCAGCCATCGGCGGCAGGGACAAGAGACCCAGTACTTC.

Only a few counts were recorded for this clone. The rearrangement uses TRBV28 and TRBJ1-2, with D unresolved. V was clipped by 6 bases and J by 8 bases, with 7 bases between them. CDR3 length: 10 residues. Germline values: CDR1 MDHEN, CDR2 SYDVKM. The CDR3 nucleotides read TGTGCCAGCAGCCAAGCGGGCTACACCTTC. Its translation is CASSQAGYTF.

The CDR3 region is CASSPTVGNSPLHF. The CDR3 DNA reads TGTGCCAGCAGCCCGACAGTGGGCAATTCACCCCTCCACTTT. The chain is built from TRBV11-2 and TRBJ1-6; a possible D gene is TRBD1 (5 bases). Per germline, CDR1 SGHAT and CDR2 FQNNGV. The germline V and J ends were trimmed by 5 bases and 7 bases, with 12 bases remaining between them. The CDR3 runs to 14 residues.

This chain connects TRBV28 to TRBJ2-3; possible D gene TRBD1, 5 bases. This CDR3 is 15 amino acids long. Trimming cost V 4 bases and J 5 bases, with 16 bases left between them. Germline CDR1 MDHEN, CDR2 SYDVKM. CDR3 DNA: TGTGCCAGCAGTTCCATGCAAGGGGTGATAGATACGCAGTATTTT. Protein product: CASSSMQGVIDTQYF. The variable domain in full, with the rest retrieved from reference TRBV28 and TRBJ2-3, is DVKVTQSSRYLVKRTGEKVFLECVQDMDHENMFWYRQDPGLGLRLIYFSYDVKMKEKGDIPEGYSVSREKKERFSLILESASTNQTSMYLCASSSMQGVIDTQYFGPGTRLTVL.

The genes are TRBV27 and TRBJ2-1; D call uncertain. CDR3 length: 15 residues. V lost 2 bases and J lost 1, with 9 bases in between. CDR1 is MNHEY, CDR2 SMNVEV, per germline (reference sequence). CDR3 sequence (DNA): TGTGCCAGCAGTTTAGGGCCCCTATCCTACAATGAGCAGTTCTTC. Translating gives CASSLGPLSYNEQFF.

CDR3 nucleotides: TGTGCCACCAGCAGAGCCTCGACAGGGAACCGCTACGAGCAGTACTTC. Protein: CATSRASTGNRYEQYF. The chain couples TRBV15 to TRBJ2-7; 7 bases are a match to TRBD1. The CDR3 length is 16 residues. Germline CDR1 reads LNHNV; CDR2 reads YYDKDF (reference sequence). Unmatched junction bases numbered 9, after V lost 1 base and J lost 3 bases.

The CDR3, as DNA: TGTGCCAGCAGCCAAGATCTAGAACTGAACACTGAAGCTTTCTTT. Protein product: CASSQDLELNTEAFF. The V and J genes are TRBV4-2 and TRBJ1-1; D remains ambiguous. Deletions cut 0 bases from V and 0 bases from J, with 8 bases between. This CDR3 contains 15 residues. Germline V gene sequence: CDR1 LGHNA, CDR2 YNFKEQ.

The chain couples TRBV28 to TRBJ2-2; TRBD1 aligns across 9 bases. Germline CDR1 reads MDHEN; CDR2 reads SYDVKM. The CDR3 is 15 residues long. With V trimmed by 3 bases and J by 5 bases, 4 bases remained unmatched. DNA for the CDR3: TGTGCCAGCAGTTTCGACAGGGGGATAACCGGGGAGCTGTTTTTT. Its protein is CASSFDRGITGELFF.

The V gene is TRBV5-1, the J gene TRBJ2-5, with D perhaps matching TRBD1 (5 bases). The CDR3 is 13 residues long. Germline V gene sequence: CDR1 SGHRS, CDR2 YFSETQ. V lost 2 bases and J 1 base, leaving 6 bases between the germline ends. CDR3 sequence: CASSFDSQETQYF. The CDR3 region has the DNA TGCGCCAGCAGCTTTGACAGCCAAGAGACCCAGTACTTC.